This T cell receptor beta chain was sequenced in a study of cytomegalovirus exposure and HLA in healthy donors. About the study: When 300 to 500 donors were genotyped, more than 70% of them were found to fall in the Caucasian-associated ancestry cluster.

Germline assignment: CDR1 MNHEY and CDR2 SVGAGI. Trimming took off 0 bases at V and 5 bases at J, with 11 bases between the two ends. The CDR3 length is 14 residues. Of note for this clone: Antigen specificity is unknown.

The PCR ran on 60 Vbeta and 13 Jbeta primers. Libraries were prepared by immunoSEQ multiplex PCR; TCRdb keeps only in-frame clonotypes and omits some of them. The sample lists about 85,000 clones, roughly 80% occurring once. Study results and caveats: Later work found most CMV-associated TCR beta chains apparently HLA-restricted. TCR beta V segments were, for the most part, productive about 87% or about 30% of the time in an earlier analysis. Reportedly, HLA-A and HLA-B alleles of most subjects were accurately predicted from TCR beta.

Source material: PBMCs. This TCR came from a boy aged 5 to 17 in good health and CMV-seronegative. The chain employs TRBV6-5 and TRBJ2-7, with D possibly TRBD2 on 6 matching bases. The CDR3 protein is CASSYSAGLNEQYF. The CDR3 region has the DNA TGTGCCAGCAGTTACTCGGCGGGACTCAACGAGCAGTACTTC.